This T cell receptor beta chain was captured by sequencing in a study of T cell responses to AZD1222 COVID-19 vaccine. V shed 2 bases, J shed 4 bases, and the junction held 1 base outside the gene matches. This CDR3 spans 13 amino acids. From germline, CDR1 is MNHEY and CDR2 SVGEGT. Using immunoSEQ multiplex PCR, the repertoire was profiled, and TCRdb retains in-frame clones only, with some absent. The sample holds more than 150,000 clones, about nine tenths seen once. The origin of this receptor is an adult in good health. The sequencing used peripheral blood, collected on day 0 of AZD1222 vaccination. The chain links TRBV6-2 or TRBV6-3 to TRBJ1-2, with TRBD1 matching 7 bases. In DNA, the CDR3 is TGTGCCAGCAGTTACGGGACAGTCTATGGCTACACCTTC. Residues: CASSYGTVYGYTF.